This T cell receptor beta chain was profiled in a study of cytomegalovirus exposure and HLA in healthy donors. Study as a whole: One earlier analysis, a look at about 179 million T cells, found around 110 million unique TCR beta sequences. Study-level results: Later work associated 16,951 TCR beta sequences with HLA alleles at 0.05 false discovery rate.

Primers: 60 Vbeta forward and 13 Jbeta reverse. TCRdb's copy holds only in-frame clones and misses some; the assay was immunoSEQ multiplex PCR. There are 150,000 to 200,000 clones in the sample; more than 75% occur only once, and around 1.6% lies in the top ten. Germline CDR1 and CDR2: MDHEN and SYDVKM. This CDR3 region has 12 residues. V lost 1 base and J lost 5, with 5 bases in between. About this clone: Its antigen is unidentified.

Source material: PBMCs. This clonotype was sampled from a woman aged 45-65 years in good health and CMV-seronegative. This chain links TRBV28 with TRBJ1-1; D is uncertain. Here the CDR3 DNA reads TGTGCCAGCAGTTTATTTATGACTGAAGCTTTCTTT. It translates to CASSLFMTEAFF.